These 26 T cell receptor beta chains were sequenced from one sample in a study of blood T cells in healthy people across ages. Primed by a sample-barcoded 5' primer and a J-beta primer mix, a second PCR proceeded for 7 to 11 cycles. TCRdb reprocessed the 5' RACE reads with MiXCR, giving one entry per CDR3 protein. The sample lists 600,000 to 850,000 distinct CDR3 sequences; about 40% were seen once. Sample: blood. The receptors were gathered from a woman aged 55-69 years in good health.

In its sample, this clonotype was seen a few times. The chain has TRBV27 and TRBJ2-5; maybe TRBD2 (6 bases). CDR3 size: 11 residues. Deletions cut 8 bases from V and 4 bases from J, with 8 bases between. CDR1 is MNHEY, CDR2 SMNVEV, per germline (reference sequence). CDR3 region: CASQGGETQYF. The CDR3 nucleotides read TGTGCCAGCCAGGGAGGAGAGACCCAGTACTTC.

This clonotype showed up many times. This chain connects TRBV10-3 to TRBJ2-4; 7 bases agree with TRBD1. The junction had 1 base not matched to a gene; V was cut back by 0 bases and J by 5 bases. CDR1 is ENHRY, CDR2 SYGVKD, per germline. The CDR3 spans 14 residues. The CDR3 here is CAISESGQENIQYF. The CDR3, as DNA: TGTGCCATCAGTGAGTCAGGACAGGAAAACATTCAGTACTTC.

This clonotype was detected ten times or more. The chain carries TRBV20-1 and TRBJ2-1; possibly TRBD2 for D (6 bases). V was pared by 2 bases and J by 3 bases, with 11 bases between. The germline V gene has CDR1 DFQATT and CDR2 SNEGSKA (reference sequence). CDR3 length equals 14 residues. CDR3 residues: CSARSGGDYNEQFF. CDR3 coding DNA: TGCAGTGCTAGATCGGGCGGGGACTACAATGAGCAGTTCTTC.

This clonotype turned up a few times. The chain uses TRBV7-2 and TRBJ1-4; tentative D call: TRBD1 (5 bases). CDR3 length: 15 amino acids. Trimming took 3 bases from V and 8 from J, leaving 16 bases between them. Germline-derived CDR1 and CDR2 are SGHTA and FQGNSA. DNA of the CDR3: TGTGCCAGCAGCTTGGGAATCCAGGGATGGGAAAAACTGTTTTTT. Encoded protein: CASSLGIQGWEKLFF.

This clonotype has ten or more counts. The chain has TRBV29-1 and TRBJ2-5, with D maybe TRBD2 (5 bases). Germline assignment: CDR1 SQVTM and CDR2 ANQGSEA. The CDR3 consists of 12 residues. V lost 4 bases and J lost 5, with 11 bases in between. CDR3: CSVGSSGETQYF. The CDR3 bases are TGCAGCGTTGGGTCCTCGGGGGAGACCCAGTACTTC.

The V and J genes are TRBV7-9 and TRBJ2-3, with D unresolved. Trimming pared 0 bases from V and 2 bases from J, leaving 9 bases between. CDR3 size: 15 residues. Germline CDR1 reads SEHNR; CDR2 reads FQNEAQ (reference sequence). The CDR3 bases are TGTGCCAGCAGCTTAGCGCGAAGGCCCACAGATACGCAGTATTTT. It yields the protein CASSLARRPTDTQYF.

This chain connects TRBV29-1 to TRBJ1-2; weak D call: TRBD1 (5 bases). V dropped 5 bases and J dropped 2 bases, with 12 bases sitting between them. The CDR3 runs to 13 residues. The germline V gene encodes CDR1 SQVTM and CDR2 ANQGSEA. CDR3 DNA: TGCAGCGTTCGGGCAGGGTTAAACTATGGCTACACCTTC. Its protein product is CSVRAGLNYGYTF.

This rearrangement joins TRBV7-2 to TRBJ2-1; the match to TRBD1 covers 9 bases. With V trimmed by 6 bases and J by 0 bases, 6 bases remained unmatched. Germline V lookup: CDR1 SGHTA, CDR2 FQGNSA. The length of the CDR3 is 16 residues. This chain's CDR3 is CASRFMGQGSYNEQFF. The CDR3 DNA is TGTGCCAGCAGATTTATGGGACAGGGCTCCTACAATGAGCAGTTCTTC.

This clonotype has just a few counts. The chain couples TRBV20-1 to TRBJ2-7; a weak D match, TRBD2 (6 bases). Deletions cut 5 bases from V and 2 bases from J, with 10 bases between. The CDR3 runs 12 residues. CDR1 DFQATT and CDR2 SNEGSKA come from the germline V gene (reference sequence). In DNA, the CDR3 is TGCAGTGCTGTGGGGGAGGCCTACGAGCAGTACTTC. Amino acids: CSAVGEAYEQYF.

A few counts support this clonotype. The rearrangement links TRBV10-3 to TRBJ2-4; TRBD2 matches 10 bases. V trimming: 11 bases; J trimming: 3 bases; junction bases outside the gene matches: 7. The germline gives CDR1 ENHRY, CDR2 SYGVKD. There are 14 residues in the CDR3. Written as DNA, the CDR3 is TGTGCCTCCGGGACTAGCGAAAACAAAAACATTCAGTACTTC. It yields the protein CASGTSENKNIQYF.

This chain's CDR3 is CASSPLAGAPYNEQFF. CDR3 sequence (DNA): TGTGCCAGCAGCCCCTTAGCGGGAGCACCCTACAATGAGCAGTTCTTC. The V and J genes are TRBV7-3 and TRBJ2-1, with 9 nucleotides matching TRBD2. V gave up 5 bases and J gave up 2 bases; unmatched junction bases: 7. Germline V gives CDR1 SGHTA, CDR2 FQGTGA. CDR3 length: 16 residues.

This chain links TRBV5-1 with TRBJ2-3, with 14 bases identical to TRBD2. The length of the CDR3 is 20 residues. J was trimmed by 0 bases and V by 0 bases; bases with no gene match: 9. The germline V gene encodes CDR1 SGHRS and CDR2 YFSETQ. The CDR3: CASSLGGLAGGTRSTDTQYF. CDR3 nucleotide sequence: TGCGCCAGCAGCTTGGGCGGACTAGCGGGGGGAACCAGAAGCACAGATACGCAGTATTTT.

CDR3 bases: TGTGCCAGCAAGGAGGATTCCTACAATGAGCAGTTCTTC. It specifies CASKEDSYNEQFF. The chain recombines TRBV12-3 or TRBV12-4 with TRBJ2-1, with D maybe TRBD2 (5 bases). The CDR3 loop spans 13 amino acids. Trimming removed 7 bases from V and 1 base from J, with 8 bases in between.

The rearrangement joins TRBV6-6 to TRBJ1-2, with 7 bases matching TRBD1. Germline assignment: CDR1 MNHNY and CDR2 SVGAGI (reference sequence). The CDR3 spans 15 residues. After removal of 8 bases from V and 3 bases from J, the junction contained 12 bases not matched to a gene. CDR3 sequence (DNA): TGTGCCAGCGGACACCGACAGGGTCCAGACTATGGCTACACCTTC. The encoded protein is CASGHRQGPDYGYTF.

This clonotype was detected once. The chain recombines TRBV27 with TRBJ1-1, with D unresolved. The CDR3 spans 13 residues. CDR1 MNHEY and CDR2 SMNVEV come from the germline V gene (reference sequence). Trimming cost V 5 bases and J 5 bases, with 12 bases left between them. CDR3 amino acids: CASSPTIGTEAFF. In DNA, the CDR3 is TGTGCCAGCAGTCCAACCATCGGTACTGAAGCTTTCTTT.

The J gene is TRBJ2-1, the V gene TRBV9; 8 bases are shared with TRBD2. In germline, CDR1 is SGDLS, CDR2 YYNGEE. After removal of 6 bases from V and 7 bases from J, the junction contained 12 bases not matched to a gene. This CDR3 is built from 15 residues. In nucleotides, the CDR3 is TGTGCCAGCAACCCCCCACTAGCGGCAAGGAATGAGCAGTTCTTC. Translating it yields CASNPPLAARNEQFF.

The chain links TRBV18 to TRBJ2-5; 8 bases map to TRBD1. The CDR3 is 15 amino acids. V gave up 3 bases and J gave up 11 bases; unmatched junction bases: 14. The germline V gene encodes CDR1 KGHSH and CDR2 LQKENI. CDR3 sequence (DNA): TGTGCCAGCTCACCCGGACAGGGAGAGGTGTCGGAGCAGTACTTC. Translating gives CASSPGQGEVSEQYF.

This clonotype was detected ten times or more. The J gene is TRBJ2-5, the V gene TRBV6-6; 9 nucleotides align to TRBD1. The V gene end was trimmed by 6 bases and the J gene end by 2 bases; junction bases not matched to a gene: 4. Germline loops: CDR1 MNHNY, CDR2 SVGAGI (reference sequence). The CDR3 runs to 14 residues. The DNA for the CDR3 is TGTGCCAGCAGACGACAGGGGGATCAAGAGACCCAGTACTTC. Amino acids: CASRRQGDQETQYF.

This chain uses TRBV10-3 with TRBJ2-5; the match to TRBD2 covers 8 bases. The CDR3 is 15 amino acids. Looked up from germline, CDR1 is ENHRY and CDR2 is SYGVKD. V dropped 2 bases and J dropped 2; count of bases not matched to a gene: 4. For the CDR3, the DNA is TGTGCCATCAGTGAGAATAGCGGGGTACAAGAGACCCAGTACTTC. As protein: CAISENSGVQETQYF.

The rearrangement links TRBV27 to TRBJ2-5; 9 bases align to TRBD1. The last part of the DNA fits TRBJ2-7 better; the J call may be wrong. CDR3 size: 14 residues. Germline CDR1 MNHEY, CDR2 SMNVEV (reference sequence). This CDR3 is CASSLNRGLSEQYF. The CDR3, as DNA: TGTGCCAGCAGTTTAAACAGGGGGCTAAGCGAGCAGTACTTC.

This clonotype has just a few counts. The chain combines TRBV6-5 with TRBJ2-1; 9 nucleotides agree with TRBD2. CDR1 is MNHEY, CDR2 SVGAGI, per germline. The CDR3 loop spans 15 amino acids. Trimming at V came to 0 bases and at J to 9 bases, leaving 6 bases not matched to a gene. The CDR3 nucleotides are TGTGCCAGCAGTTACTCGACGCTAGCGGGAACTGAGCAGTTCTTC. This encodes CASSYSTLAGTEQFF.

This clonotype was counted ten times or more. The chain recombines TRBV5-5 with TRBJ2-5, with 9 bases lining up with TRBD1. Germline CDR1 SGHKS, CDR2 YYEKEE (reference sequence). Trimming cost V 3 bases and J 4 bases; bases outside gene matches: 4. This CDR3 has 14 amino acids. CDR3 loop: CASSWGQGGETQYF. DNA of the CDR3: TGTGCCAGCAGCTGGGGACAGGGTGGAGAGACCCAGTACTTC.

There are many counts of this clonotype. The V call is TRBV20-1, the J call TRBJ2-6; D not resolved. CDR1 is DFQATT, CDR2 SNEGSKA, per germline (reference sequence). The V and J ends lost 1 base and 3 bases respectively, with 1 base between them. The CDR3 consists of 12 residues. This CDR3 reads CSARGGANVLTF. CDR3 DNA: TGCAGTGCTAGAGGTGGGGCCAACGTCCTGACTTTC.

The chain has TRBV6-1 and TRBJ2-5; tentatively, D is TRBD1 (6 bases). Germline V gene lookup returns CDR1 MNHNS and CDR2 SASEGT. V was clipped by 9 bases and J by 5 bases, with 22 bases between them. The CDR3 consists of 15 residues. In DNA, the CDR3 is TGTGCCAGTACTACAAGCGACCAGGGGAGTGAGACCCAGTACTTC. Its translation is CASTTSDQGSETQYF.

The rearrangement uses TRBV3-1 and TRBJ2-5; 7 nucleotides match TRBD2. The CDR3 totals 15 residues. Germline trimming cut 1 base from V and 11 bases from J; bases unmatched to any gene: 13. From germline, CDR1 is LGHDT and CDR2 YNNKEL (reference sequence). The CDR3 DNA sequence: TGTGCCAGCAGCCAAGCCTTTCAGACTAGCACTGAGCAGTACTTC. Protein product: CASSQAFQTSTEQYF.

The chain uses TRBV4-2 and TRBJ1-4, with D perhaps TRBD1 (5 bases). V gave up 0 bases and J gave up 7 bases, with 9 bases separating them. This CDR3 comprises 14 residues. Germline values: CDR1 LGHNA, CDR2 YNFKEQ. The CDR3 loop is CASSQDQQGEKLFF. As DNA, the CDR3 is TGTGCCAGCAGCCAAGATCAGCAGGGTGAAAAACTGTTTTTT.